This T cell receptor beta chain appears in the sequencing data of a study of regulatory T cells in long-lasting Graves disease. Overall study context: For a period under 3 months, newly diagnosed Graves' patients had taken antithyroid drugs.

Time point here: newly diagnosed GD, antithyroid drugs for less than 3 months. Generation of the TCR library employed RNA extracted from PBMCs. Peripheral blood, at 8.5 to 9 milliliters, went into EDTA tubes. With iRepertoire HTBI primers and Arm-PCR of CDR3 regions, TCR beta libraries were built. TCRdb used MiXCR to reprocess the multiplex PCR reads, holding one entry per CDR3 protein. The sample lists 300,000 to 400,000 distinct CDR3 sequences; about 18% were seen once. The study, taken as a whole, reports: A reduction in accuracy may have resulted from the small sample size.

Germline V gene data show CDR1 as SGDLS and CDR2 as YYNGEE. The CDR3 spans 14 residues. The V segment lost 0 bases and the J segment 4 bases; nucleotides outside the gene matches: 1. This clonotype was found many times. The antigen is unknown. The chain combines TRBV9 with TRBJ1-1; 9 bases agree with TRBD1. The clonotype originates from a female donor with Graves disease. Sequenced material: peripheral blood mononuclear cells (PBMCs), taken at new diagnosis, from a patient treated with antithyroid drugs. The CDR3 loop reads CASSVGDRATEAFF. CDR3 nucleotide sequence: TGTGCCAGCAGCGTAGGGGACAGGGCCACTGAAGCTTTCTTT.